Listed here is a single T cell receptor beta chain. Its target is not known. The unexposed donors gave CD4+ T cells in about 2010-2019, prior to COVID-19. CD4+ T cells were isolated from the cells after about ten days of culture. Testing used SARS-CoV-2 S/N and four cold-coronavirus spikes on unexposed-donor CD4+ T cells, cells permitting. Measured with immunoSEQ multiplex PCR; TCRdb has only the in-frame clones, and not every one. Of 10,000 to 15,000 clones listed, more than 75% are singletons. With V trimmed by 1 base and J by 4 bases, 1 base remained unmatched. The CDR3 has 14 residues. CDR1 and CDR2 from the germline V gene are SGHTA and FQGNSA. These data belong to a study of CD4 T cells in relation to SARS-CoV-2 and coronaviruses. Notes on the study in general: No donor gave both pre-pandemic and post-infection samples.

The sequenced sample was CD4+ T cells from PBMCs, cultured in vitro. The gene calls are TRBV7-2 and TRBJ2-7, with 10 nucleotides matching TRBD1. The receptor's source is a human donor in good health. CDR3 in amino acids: CASSLGGQGYEQYF. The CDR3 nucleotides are TGTGCCAGCAGCTTAGGGGGACAGGGGTACGAGCAGTACTTC.